Listed below are T cell receptor beta chains from one sample, sequenced in a study of T cell changes during pregnancy in multiple sclerosis. Profiling relied on immunoSEQ multiplex PCR, and the TCRdb table lists in-frame clones only, not all of them. The sample shows about 35,000 clones, around nine tenths of them seen only once. Here the sequenced sample was CD4+ T cells from peripheral blood mononuclear cells, taken after pregnancy. These receptors were collected from a female donor in good health, enrolled as a control in a pregnancy study. Each CDR3 is given with its conserved first and last residue. D genes are given only for firm matches. Clone size appears in some rows only: once, few, many, or a class for an expanded clone.

v_gene: TRBV5-6
len: 14
abundance: once
j_gene: TRBJ2-7
d_gene: -
CDR3aa: CASSQTQPSYEQYF
CDR3nt: TGTGCCAGCAGCCAGACTCAACCGAGCTACGAGCAGTACTTC

v_gene: TRBV19
len: 14
abundance: few
j_gene: TRBJ1-1
d_gene: TRBD1
CDR3aa: CASSMTGGFGEAFF
CDR3nt: TGTGCCAGTAGTATGACAGGGGGGTTTGGTGAAGCTTTCTTT

v_gene: TRBV19
len: 12
abundance: -
j_gene: TRBJ1-5
d_gene: TRBD1
CDR3aa: CASTTGDQPQHF
CDR3nt: TGTGCCAGTACCACAGGGGATCAGCCCCAGCATTTT

v_gene: TRBV11-2
len: 14
abundance: -
j_gene: TRBJ2-3
d_gene: -
CDR3aa: CASSFGQTSNTQYF
CDR3nt: TGTGCCAGCAGCTTCGGACAGACTTCAAATACGCAGTATTTT

v_gene: TRBV27
len: 16
abundance: -
j_gene: TRBJ1-5
d_gene: TRBD1
CDR3aa: CASSRRRTGQNQPQHF
CDR3nt: TGTGCCAGCAGTAGGAGGAGGACAGGGCAGAATCAGCCCCAGCATTTT

v_gene: TRBV7-9
len: 16
abundance: -
j_gene: TRBJ1-1
d_gene: TRBD1
CDR3aa: CASSAWTGGRGTEAFF
CDR3nt: TGTGCCAGCAGCGCGTGGACAGGGGGCCGGGGCACTGAAGCTTTCTTT

v_gene: TRBV19
len: 14
abundance: -
j_gene: TRBJ2-2
d_gene: TRBD2
CDR3aa: CASTLGLAPGELFF
CDR3nt: TGTGCCAGTACCCTCGGACTAGCTCCCGGGGAGCTGTTTTTT

v_gene: TRBV11-2
len: 16
abundance: few
j_gene: TRBJ2-1
d_gene: TRBD2
CDR3aa: CASRPSGTSVYNEQFF
CDR3nt: TGTGCCAGCAGGCCTTCCGGGACTAGCGTCTACAATGAGCAGTTCTTC

v_gene: TRBV19
len: 15
abundance: -
j_gene: TRBJ1-2
d_gene: -
CDR3aa: CASSMKAGQNYGYTF
CDR3nt: TGTGCCAGTAGTATGAAGGCAGGGCAAAACTATGGCTACACCTTC

v_gene: TRBV5-1
len: 16
abundance: -
j_gene: TRBJ2-2
d_gene: -
CDR3aa: CASSLIPDSGTGELFF
CDR3nt: TGCGCCAGCAGCTTGATCCCGGACAGCGGCACCGGGGAGCTGTTTTTT

v_gene: TRBV11-1
len: 14
abundance: -
j_gene: TRBJ1-1
d_gene: -
CDR3aa: CASSLDRVATEAFF
CDR3nt: TGTGCCAGCAGCTTAGACAGGGTAGCCACTGAAGCTTTCTTT

v_gene: TRBV9
len: 20
abundance: once
j_gene: TRBJ2-1
d_gene: TRBD2
CDR3aa: CASSVGGGGSGRASYNEQFF
CDR3nt: TGTGCCAGCAGCGTAGGGGGGGGCGGGAGCGGGAGAGCCTCCTACAATGAGCAGTTCTTC

v_gene: TRBV2
len: 16
abundance: -
j_gene: TRBJ1-6
d_gene: TRBD1
CDR3aa: CASRRGQAVINSPLHF
CDR3nt: TGTGCCAGCAGGAGGGGACAGGCGGTAATTAATTCACCCCTCCACTTT

v_gene: TRBV7-9
len: 15
abundance: -
j_gene: TRBJ1-5
d_gene: -
CDR3aa: CASSLAQGGNQPQHF
CDR3nt: TGTGCCAGCAGCTTAGCACAGGGTGGAAATCAGCCCCAGCATTTT

v_gene: TRBV9
len: 16
abundance: -
j_gene: TRBJ2-1
d_gene: -
CDR3aa: CASSVAGAGAYNEQFF
CDR3nt: TGTGCCAGCAGCGTAGCTGGGGCAGGCGCCTACAATGAGCAGTTCTTC

v_gene: TRBV6-1
len: 12
abundance: -
j_gene: TRBJ1-6
d_gene: -
CDR3aa: CASIRGDSPLHF
CDR3nt: TGTGCCAGCATTCGAGGAGATTCACCCCTCCACTTT

v_gene: TRBV5-1
len: 16
abundance: -
j_gene: TRBJ2-3
d_gene: TRBD2
CDR3aa: CASSSGLAGLTDTQYF
CDR3nt: TGCGCCAGCAGCTCCGGACTAGCGGGACTCACAGATACGCAGTATTTT

v_gene: TRBV29-1
len: 13
abundance: -
j_gene: TRBJ2-4
d_gene: -
CDR3aa: CSVEQGGGDIQYF
CDR3nt: TGCAGCGTCGAACAGGGAGGTGGCGACATTCAGTACTTC

v_gene: TRBV2
len: 15
abundance: -
j_gene: TRBJ2-5
d_gene: -
CDR3aa: CASSEEGVWMETQYF
CDR3nt: TGTGCCAGCAGTGAAGAAGGGGTGTGGATGGAGACCCAGTACTTC

v_gene: TRBV9
len: 18
abundance: few
j_gene: TRBJ2-3
d_gene: -
CDR3aa: CASSVAGGGGRSTDTQYF
CDR3nt: TGTGCCAGCAGCGTAGCGGGGGGAGGGGGTAGAAGCACAGATACGCAGTATTTT

v_gene: TRBV1
len: 15
abundance: -
j_gene: TRBJ1-1
d_gene: -
CDR3aa: CTSSHARGENTEAFF
CDR3nt: TGCACCAGCAGCCACGCCCGGGGGGAGAACACTGAAGCTTTCTTT

v_gene: TRBV7-2
len: 14
abundance: -
j_gene: TRBJ1-5
d_gene: TRBD1
CDR3aa: CASRGQGKISPQHF
CDR3nt: TGTGCCAGCAGGGGACAGGGGAAGATCAGCCCCCAGCATTTT

v_gene: TRBV19
len: 19
abundance: -
j_gene: TRBJ1-1
d_gene: TRBD1
CDR3aa: CASSILRRNSDRAKTEAFF
CDR3nt: TGTGCCAGTAGTATACTCCGGCGTAATTCCGACAGGGCCAAAACTGAAGCTTTCTTT

v_gene: TRBV5-6
len: 16
abundance: -
j_gene: TRBJ1-3
d_gene: -
CDR3aa: CASSLVPGAGGNTIYF
CDR3nt: TGTGCCAGCAGCTTGGTCCCAGGGGCTGGGGGAAACACCATATATTTT

v_gene: TRBV9
len: 14
abundance: -
j_gene: TRBJ2-1
d_gene: -
CDR3aa: CASSPRTVYNEQFF
CDR3nt: TGTGCCAGCAGCCCTAGGACAGTTTACAATGAGCAGTTCTTC

v_gene: TRBV5-6
len: 13
abundance: -
j_gene: TRBJ1-3
d_gene: TRBD1
CDR3aa: CASSRDRENTIYF
CDR3nt: TGTGCCAGCAGCCGGGACAGGGAGAACACCATATATTTT

v_gene: TRBV4-2
len: 14
abundance: -
j_gene: TRBJ2-7
d_gene: TRBD2
CDR3aa: CASSQSGLAAEQYF
CDR3nt: TGTGCCAGCAGCCAATCGGGACTAGCGGCCGAGCAGTACTTC

v_gene: TRBV19
len: 15
abundance: -
j_gene: TRBJ2-7
d_gene: TRBD1
CDR3aa: CASSIGDRGGYEQYF
CDR3nt: TGTGCCAGTAGTATAGGCGACAGGGGGGGATACGAGCAGTACTTC

v_gene: TRBV28
len: 14
abundance: -
j_gene: TRBJ2-5
d_gene: TRBD1
CDR3aa: CASSLRGRLETQYF
CDR3nt: TGTGCCAGCAGTTTAAGGGGGCGGCTAGAGACCCAGTACTTC

v_gene: TRBV28
len: 16
abundance: -
j_gene: TRBJ2-3
d_gene: -
CDR3aa: CASSHGRVVGTDTQYF
CDR3nt: TGTGCCAGCAGCCACGGCAGGGTCGTGGGGACAGATACGCAGTATTTT

v_gene: TRBV12-5
len: 15
abundance: once
j_gene: TRBJ2-7
d_gene: -
CDR3aa: CASGLGQPSGYEQYF
CDR3nt: TGTGCTAGTGGTTTAGGACAGCCCTCAGGCTACGAGCAGTACTTC

v_gene: TRBV11-1
len: 15
abundance: medium-sized
j_gene: TRBJ1-1
d_gene: TRBD1
CDR3aa: CASSKRTGTNTEAFF
CDR3nt: TGTGCCAGCAGCAAAAGGACAGGTACGAACACTGAAGCTTTCTTT

v_gene: TRBV19
len: 16
abundance: -
j_gene: TRBJ1-4
d_gene: TRBD1
CDR3aa: CASSIAGQGSNEKLFF
CDR3nt: TGTGCCAGTAGTATAGCGGGACAGGGATCAAATGAAAAACTGTTTTTT

v_gene: TRBV9
len: 16
abundance: -
j_gene: TRBJ2-7
d_gene: -
CDR3aa: CASSVDGDISSTRQYF
CDR3nt: TGTGCCAGCAGCGTAGACGGGGACATCTCATCTACGAGGCAGTACTTC

v_gene: TRBV7-3
len: 14
abundance: -
j_gene: TRBJ2-3
d_gene: -
CDR3aa: CASSGGGTTDTQYF
CDR3nt: TGTGCCAGCAGTGGTGGGGGGACCACAGATACGCAGTATTTT

v_gene: TRBV12-5
len: 19
abundance: -
j_gene: TRBJ1-4
d_gene: -
CDR3aa: CASGSSRGSLTSTNEKLFF
CDR3nt: TGTGCTAGTGGTTCCTCCCGGGGGTCCCTTACCTCAACTAATGAAAAACTGTTTTTT

v_gene: TRBV7-9
len: 18
abundance: -
j_gene: TRBJ2-6
d_gene: -
CDR3aa: CASSPNSPPLSGANVLTF
CDR3nt: TGTGCCAGCAGCCCCAACTCCCCCCCACTCTCTGGGGCCAACGTCCTGACTTTC

v_gene: TRBV14
len: 14
abundance: -
j_gene: TRBJ1-1
d_gene: -
CDR3aa: CASSHHGGNTEAFF
CDR3nt: TGTGCCAGCTCTCACCACGGAGGGAACACTGAAGCTTTCTTT

v_gene: TRBV28
len: 13
abundance: -
j_gene: TRBJ1-2
d_gene: TRBD1
CDR3aa: CASSKTGGKGYTF
CDR3nt: TGTGCCAGCAGCAAGACAGGGGGAAAGGGCTACACCTTC

v_gene: TRBV5-1
len: 15
abundance: -
j_gene: TRBJ1-1
d_gene: TRBD1
CDR3aa: CASSLGTGENTEAFF
CDR3nt: TGCGCCAGCAGTCTTGGGACAGGGGAGAACACTGAAGCTTTCTTT

v_gene: TRBV6-5
len: 15
abundance: -
j_gene: TRBJ2-2
d_gene: -
CDR3aa: CASSYPQANTGELFF
CDR3nt: TGTGCCAGCAGTTACCCGCAGGCGAACACCGGGGAGCTGTTTTTT

v_gene: TRBV5-1
len: 18
abundance: once
j_gene: TRBJ1-3
d_gene: -
CDR3aa: CASSLDTPSSKTGNTIYF
CDR3nt: TGCGCCAGCAGCCTGGACACACCTAGCTCTAAGACTGGAAACACCATATATTTT

v_gene: TRBV6-4
len: 14
abundance: -
j_gene: TRBJ1-5
d_gene: -
CDR3aa: CASSREGSNQPQHF
CDR3nt: TGTGCCAGCAGTAGAGAGGGAAGCAATCAGCCCCAGCATTTT

v_gene: TRBV4-2
len: 16
abundance: -
j_gene: TRBJ2-3
d_gene: -
CDR3aa: CASSQEGAVRTDTQYF
CDR3nt: TGTGCCAGCAGCCAAGAGGGGGCAGTCCGCACAGATACGCAGTATTTT

v_gene: TRBV5-3
len: 15
abundance: -
j_gene: TRBJ1-1
d_gene: -
CDR3aa: CARSLNYRVRTEAFF
CDR3nt: TGTGCCAGAAGCTTGAACTACAGGGTGAGGACTGAAGCTTTCTTT

v_gene: TRBV18
len: 16
abundance: -
j_gene: TRBJ1-1
d_gene: TRBD1
CDR3aa: CASSSSDRAGSTEAFF
CDR3nt: TGTGCCAGCTCATCCTCGGACAGGGCGGGGAGCACTGAAGCTTTCTTT

v_gene: TRBV14
len: 13
abundance: -
j_gene: TRBJ2-7
d_gene: TRBD2
CDR3aa: CASSQARGLAQYF
CDR3nt: TGTGCCAGCAGCCAAGCTAGGGGACTAGCGCAGTACTTC

v_gene: TRBV5-4
len: 14
abundance: -
j_gene: TRBJ1-6
d_gene: TRBD1
CDR3aa: CASSPGTANSPLHF
CDR3nt: TGTGCCAGCAGCCCCGGGACAGCTAATTCACCCCTCCACTTT

v_gene: TRBV4-3
len: 15
abundance: -
j_gene: TRBJ2-5
d_gene: -
CDR3aa: CASSQGVRGQETQYF
CDR3nt: TGCGCCAGCAGCCAAGGTGTACGGGGTCAGGAGACCCAGTACTTC

v_gene: TRBV7-2
len: 16
abundance: -
j_gene: TRBJ2-3
d_gene: TRBD2
CDR3aa: CASSLGLAGVGGTQYF
CDR3nt: TGTGCCAGCAGCTTAGGACTAGCGGGAGTAGGGGGTACGCAGTATTTT

v_gene: TRBV29-1
len: 15
abundance: few
j_gene: TRBJ1-1
d_gene: TRBD1
CDR3aa: CSVEASGQGLGEAFF
CDR3nt: TGCAGCGTTGAAGCGTCTGGACAGGGGTTAGGTGAAGCTTTCTTT

v_gene: TRBV7-3
len: 14
abundance: -
j_gene: TRBJ2-3
d_gene: -
CDR3aa: CASSYRGGTDTQYF
CDR3nt: TGTGCCAGCAGCTATAGAGGTGGCACAGATACGCAGTATTTT

v_gene: TRBV2
len: 13
abundance: -
j_gene: TRBJ2-7
d_gene: -
CDR3aa: CASSEPFSYEQYF
CDR3nt: TGTGCCAGCAGTGAACCTTTTTCCTACGAGCAGTACTTC

v_gene: TRBV5-1
len: 16
abundance: -
j_gene: TRBJ2-5
d_gene: TRBD2
CDR3aa: CASSSAGLAGRETQYF
CDR3nt: TGCGCCAGCAGCTCCGCCGGGCTAGCGGGACGGGAGACCCAGTACTTC

v_gene: TRBV5-4
len: 14
abundance: -
j_gene: TRBJ1-1
d_gene: -
CDR3aa: CASSYSGRGTEAFF
CDR3nt: TGTGCCAGCAGCTACTCAGGGAGGGGCACTGAAGCTTTCTTT

v_gene: TRBV19
len: 15
abundance: -
j_gene: TRBJ2-2
d_gene: -
CDR3aa: CASSKLALNTGELFF
CDR3nt: TGTGCCAGTAGTAAACTAGCCTTGAACACCGGGGAGCTGTTTTTT

v_gene: TRBV5-1
len: 17
abundance: -
j_gene: TRBJ1-2
d_gene: -
CDR3aa: CASSLGGGVTVNYGYTF
CDR3nt: TGCGCCAGCAGCTTGGGGGGGGGAGTTACAGTGAACTATGGCTACACCTTC